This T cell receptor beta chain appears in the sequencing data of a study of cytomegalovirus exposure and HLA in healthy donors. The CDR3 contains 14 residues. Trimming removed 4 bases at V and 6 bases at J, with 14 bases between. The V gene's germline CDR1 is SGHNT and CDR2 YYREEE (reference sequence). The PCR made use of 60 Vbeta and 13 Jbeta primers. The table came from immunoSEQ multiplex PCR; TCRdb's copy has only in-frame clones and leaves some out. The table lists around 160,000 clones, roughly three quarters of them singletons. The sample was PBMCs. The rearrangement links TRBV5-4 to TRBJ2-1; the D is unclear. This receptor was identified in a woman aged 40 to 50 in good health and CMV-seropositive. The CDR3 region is CASSPRGEINEQFF. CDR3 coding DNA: TGTGCCAGCAGCCCCCGCGGAGAAATCAATGAGCAGTTCTTC.